This TCR beta chain was obtained from a study of T-cell reconstitution after alpha-beta-depleted transplantation in children. Whole-study findings and limits: About two months after transplant, alpha-beta T cells reportedly came from several hundred expanded graft clones.

Trimming took off 3 bases at V and 6 bases at J, with 8 bases between the two ends. Germline V gives CDR1 SGHVS, CDR2 FNYEAQ. The length of the CDR3 is 13 residues. As regards this clonotype: The antigen is unknown.

Unique molecular identifiers were incorporated during preparation of the TCRbeta library. MiXCR, run by TCRdb on the PCR reads, gives a single entry per CDR3 protein. The data show over 400,000 distinct CDR3 sequences, over 40% seen once. V usage is TRBV7-6 and J usage is TRBJ2-2; D not certain. The material was PBMCs, obtained before TCRalphabeta/CD19-depleted stem cell transplant. This clonotype originated in a girl aged 2-10 years with aplastic anemia, due to receive a stem cell transplant. The CDR3 nucleotides are TGTGCCAGCAGCTTTATAGTAGCCGGGGAGCTGTTTTTT. Translating it yields CASSFIVAGELFF.